This TCR beta chain was captured by sequencing in a study of vaccination and CD4 T cells after COVID-19. Study-level information: Vaccination of participants consisted of two doses of either BNT162b2 or mRNA-1273 vaccine.

TCRdb independently ran MiXCR on the PCR reads; one entry per CDR3 protein. The profile shows some 20,000 distinct CDR3 sequences, about three fifths of them singletons. This CDR3 spans 13 amino acids. Germline V CDR1 and CDR2: SGHTS, YDEGEE. Trimming pared 5 bases from V and 3 bases from J, leaving 11 bases between. With regard to this clonotype: Its specificity is not known.

Study results and limitations: Convalescent patients displayed spike mono-reactivity in 304 of 307 vaccine-specific clones.

Sample: CD4+ T cells from blood, taken before SARS-CoV-2 vaccination. The origin of this receptor is a human donor who had recovered from COVID-19. The J gene is TRBJ1-2, the V gene TRBV5-8, with a weak D call TRBD1 (5 bases). CDR3: CASSVPGHYGYTF. The CDR3, as DNA: TGTGCCAGCAGTGTGCCAGGGCACTATGGCTACACCTTC.